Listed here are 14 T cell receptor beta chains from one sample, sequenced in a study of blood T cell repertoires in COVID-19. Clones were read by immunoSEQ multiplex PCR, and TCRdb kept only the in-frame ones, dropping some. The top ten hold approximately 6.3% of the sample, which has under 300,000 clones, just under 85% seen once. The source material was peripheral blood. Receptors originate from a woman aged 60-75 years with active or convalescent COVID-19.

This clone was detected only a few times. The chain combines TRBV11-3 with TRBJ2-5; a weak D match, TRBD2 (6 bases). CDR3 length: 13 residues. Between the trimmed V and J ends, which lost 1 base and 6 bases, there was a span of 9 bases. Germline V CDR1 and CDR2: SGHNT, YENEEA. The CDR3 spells CASSLGEAKTQYF. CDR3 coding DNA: TGTGCCAGCAGCTTAGGGGAGGCGAAGACCCAGTACTTC. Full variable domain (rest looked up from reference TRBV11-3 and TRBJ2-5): EAGVVQSPRYKIIEKKQPVAFWCNPISGHNTLYWYLQNLGQGPELLIRYENEEAVDDSQLPKDRFSAERLKGVDSTLKIQPAELGDSAVYLCASSLGEAKTQYFGPGTRLLVL.

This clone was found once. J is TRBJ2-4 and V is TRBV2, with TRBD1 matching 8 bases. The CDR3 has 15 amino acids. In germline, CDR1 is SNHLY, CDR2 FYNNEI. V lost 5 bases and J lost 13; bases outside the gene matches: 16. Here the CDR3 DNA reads TGTGCCAGCAGTACGATACAGGGGGAGTTGGGGGAACAGTACTTC. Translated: CASSTIQGELGEQYF. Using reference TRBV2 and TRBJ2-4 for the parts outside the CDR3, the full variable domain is EPEVTQTPSHQVTQMGQEVILRCVPISNHLYFYWYRQILGQKVEFLVSFYNNEISEKSEIFDDQFSVERPDGSNFTLKIRSTKLEDSAMYFCASSTIQGELGEQYFGAGTRLSVL.

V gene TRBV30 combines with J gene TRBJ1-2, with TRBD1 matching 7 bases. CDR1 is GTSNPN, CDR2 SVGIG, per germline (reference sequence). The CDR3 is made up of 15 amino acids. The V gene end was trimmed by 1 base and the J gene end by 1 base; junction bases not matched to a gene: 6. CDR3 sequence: CAWSGEGGVNYGYTF. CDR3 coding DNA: TGTGCCTGGAGTGGGGAAGGGGGCGTTAACTATGGCTACACCTTC.

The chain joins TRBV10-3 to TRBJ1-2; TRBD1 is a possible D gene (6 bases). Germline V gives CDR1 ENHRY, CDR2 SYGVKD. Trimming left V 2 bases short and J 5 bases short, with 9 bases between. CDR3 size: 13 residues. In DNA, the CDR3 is TGTGCCATCAGTGAGAGCAGGGGATATGGCTACACCTTC. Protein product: CAISESRGYGYTF.

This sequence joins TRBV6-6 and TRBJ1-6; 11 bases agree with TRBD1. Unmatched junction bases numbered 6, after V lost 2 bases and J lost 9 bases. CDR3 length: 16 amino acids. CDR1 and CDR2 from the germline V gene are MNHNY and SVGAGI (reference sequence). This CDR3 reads CASSYGDRGKGSPLHF. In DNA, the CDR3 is TGTGCCAGCAGTTACGGGGACAGGGGGAAAGGTTCACCCCTCCACTTT.

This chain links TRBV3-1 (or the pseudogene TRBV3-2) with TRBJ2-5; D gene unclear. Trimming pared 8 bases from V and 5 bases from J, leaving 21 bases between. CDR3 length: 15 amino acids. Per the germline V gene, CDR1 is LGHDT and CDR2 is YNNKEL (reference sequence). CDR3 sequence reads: CASARRPRKAETQYF. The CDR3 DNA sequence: TGTGCCAGCGCTCGAAGACCAAGGAAAGCGGAGACCCAGTACTTC.

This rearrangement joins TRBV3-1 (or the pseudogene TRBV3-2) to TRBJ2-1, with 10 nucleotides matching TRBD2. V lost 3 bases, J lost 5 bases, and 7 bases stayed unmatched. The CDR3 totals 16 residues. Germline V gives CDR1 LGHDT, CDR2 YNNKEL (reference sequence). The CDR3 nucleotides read TGTGCCAGCAGCCACGCTTTTAGCGGGGGGCACAATGAGCAGTTCTTC. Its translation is CASSHAFSGGHNEQFF.

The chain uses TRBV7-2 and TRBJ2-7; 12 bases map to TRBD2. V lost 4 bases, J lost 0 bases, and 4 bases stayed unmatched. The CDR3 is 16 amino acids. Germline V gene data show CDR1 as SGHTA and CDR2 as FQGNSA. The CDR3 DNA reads TGTGCCAGCAGCTGGGGACTAGCGGGTCTCTCCTACGAGCAGTACTTC. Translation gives CASSWGLAGLSYEQYF. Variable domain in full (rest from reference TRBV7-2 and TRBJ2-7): GAGVSQSPSNKVTEKGKDVELRCDPISGHTALYWYRQSLGQGLEFLIYFQGNSAPDKSGLPSDRFSAERTGGSVSTLTIQRTQQEDSAVYLCASSWGLAGLSYEQYFGPGTRLTVT.

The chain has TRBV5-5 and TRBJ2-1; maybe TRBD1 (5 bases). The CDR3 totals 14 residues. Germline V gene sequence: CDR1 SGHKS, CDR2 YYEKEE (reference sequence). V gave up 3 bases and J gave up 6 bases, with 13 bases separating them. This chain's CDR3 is CASSSQTVVNEQFF. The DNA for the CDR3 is TGTGCCAGCAGCTCCCAGACAGTAGTCAATGAGCAGTTCTTC.

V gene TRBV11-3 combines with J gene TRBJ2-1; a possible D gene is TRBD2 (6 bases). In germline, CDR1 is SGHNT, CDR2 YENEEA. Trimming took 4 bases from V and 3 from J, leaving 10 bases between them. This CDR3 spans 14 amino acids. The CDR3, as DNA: TGTGCCAGCAGCTCGGGACTGTTCTACAATGAGCAGTTCTTC. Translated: CASSSGLFYNEQFF. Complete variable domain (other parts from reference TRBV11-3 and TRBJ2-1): EAGVVQSPRYKIIEKKQPVAFWCNPISGHNTLYWYLQNLGQGPELLIRYENEEAVDDSQLPKDRFSAERLKGVDSTLKIQPAELGDSAVYLCASSSGLFYNEQFFGPGTRLTVL.

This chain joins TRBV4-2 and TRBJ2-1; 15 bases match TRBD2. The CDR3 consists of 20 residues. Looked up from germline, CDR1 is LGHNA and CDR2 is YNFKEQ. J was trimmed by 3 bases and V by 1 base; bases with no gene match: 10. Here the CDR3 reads CASSQAGGTSGGQYYNEQFF. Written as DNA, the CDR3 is TGTGCCAGCAGCCAAGCTGGCGGGACTAGCGGGGGGCAATACTACAATGAGCAGTTCTTC.

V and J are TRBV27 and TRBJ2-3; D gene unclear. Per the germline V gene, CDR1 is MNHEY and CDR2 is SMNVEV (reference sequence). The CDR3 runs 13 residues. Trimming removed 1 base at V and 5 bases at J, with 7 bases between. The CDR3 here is CASSLYTQDTQYF. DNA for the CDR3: TGTGCCAGCAGTTTATACACCCAAGATACGCAGTATTTT.

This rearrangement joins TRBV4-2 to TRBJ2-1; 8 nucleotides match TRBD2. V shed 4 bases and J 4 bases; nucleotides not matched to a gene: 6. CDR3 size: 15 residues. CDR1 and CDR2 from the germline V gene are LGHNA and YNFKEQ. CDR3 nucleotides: TGTGCCAGCAGCCCTCCTGGACTAGCTTACAATGAGCAGTTCTTC. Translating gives CASSPPGLAYNEQFF.

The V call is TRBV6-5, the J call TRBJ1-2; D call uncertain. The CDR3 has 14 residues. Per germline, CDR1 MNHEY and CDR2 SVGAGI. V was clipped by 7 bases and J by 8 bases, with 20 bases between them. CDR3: CASIRAGAAGGYTF. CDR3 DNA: TGTGCCAGCATCAGAGCGGGCGCCGCGGGGGGCTACACCTTC.